This TCR beta chain comes out of a study of blood T cells in healthy people across ages. Study-wide findings and caveats: There were more naive CD4+ cells and higher diversity in long-lived donors than in aged donors. Age showed a roughly linear inverse relationship with TCR beta diversity per million T cells.

Sample-barcoded 5' priming and a J-beta primer mix drove a second PCR of roughly 6 to 12 cycles. In TCRdb, the 5' RACE reads were re-called with MiXCR into one record per CDR3 protein. The sample yields about 1.7 million distinct CDR3 sequences, roughly 27% seen once. Regarding this clonotype: As yet, its antigen is unknown.

With 0 bases removed from V and 2 bases from J, the gap between germline ends came to 14 bases. Germline V gene lookup returns CDR1 SGHRS and CDR2 YFSETQ. This CDR3 contains 16 residues. PBMCs were isolated at a quantity of at least 7 million per sample. V and J are TRBV5-1 and TRBJ1-1; no definite D call. The source material was blood. The clonotype was recovered from a woman in her thirties in good health. The CDR3: CASSLDPVGSNTEAFF. DNA of the CDR3: TGCGCCAGCAGCTTGGACCCCGTGGGGTCTAACACTGAAGCTTTCTTT.